Below, one TCR beta chain is given with its context. These data come from a study of tissue T cells after allogeneic stem cell transplantation. Study-level background: Smaller viable blood or marrow samples skipped sorting for direct DNA extraction.

TCRbeta CDR3 was sequenced at survey depth with template counts. Sequencing was performed with immunoSEQ multiplex PCR; in TCRdb, only in-frame clones are kept and a portion is missing. The repertoire holds some 45,000 clones, around 90% seen once, with approximately 3.9% in the top ten. This CDR3 region has 15 residues. Germline V gene data show CDR1 as KGHSH and CDR2 as LQKENI. V dropped 6 bases and J dropped 3; count of bases not matched to a gene: 10. The sample was blood, taken before transplantation. V gene TRBV18 combines with J gene TRBJ1-1; TRBD1 aligns across 7 bases. The receptor was derived from a woman aged 40-75 years who later had graft-versus-host disease after an allogeneic stem cell transplant. The CDR3, as DNA: TGTGCCAGCTCCCCAAGACAGGGAGGGGACACTGAAGCTTTCTTT. Translation: CASSPRQGGDTEAFF.